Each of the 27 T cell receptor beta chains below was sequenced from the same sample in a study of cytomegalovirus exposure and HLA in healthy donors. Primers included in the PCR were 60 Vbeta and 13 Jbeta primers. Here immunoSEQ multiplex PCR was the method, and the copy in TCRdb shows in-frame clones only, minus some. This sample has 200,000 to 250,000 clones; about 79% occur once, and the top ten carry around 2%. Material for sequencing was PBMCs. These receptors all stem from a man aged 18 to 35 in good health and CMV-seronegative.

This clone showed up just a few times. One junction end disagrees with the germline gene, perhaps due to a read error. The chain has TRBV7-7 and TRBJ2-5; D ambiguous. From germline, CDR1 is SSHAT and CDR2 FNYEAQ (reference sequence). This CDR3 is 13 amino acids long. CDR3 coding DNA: TGTGCTAGCAGCCCGTACATTCAAGAGACCCAGTACTTC. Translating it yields CASSPYIQETQYF.

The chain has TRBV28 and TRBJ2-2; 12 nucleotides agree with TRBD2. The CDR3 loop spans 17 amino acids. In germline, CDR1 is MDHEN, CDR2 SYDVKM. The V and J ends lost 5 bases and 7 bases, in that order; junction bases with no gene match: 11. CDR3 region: CASSPGLAGSWVGELFF. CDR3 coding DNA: TGTGCCAGCAGTCCTGGACTAGCGGGATCTTGGGTCGGGGAGCTGTTTTTT.

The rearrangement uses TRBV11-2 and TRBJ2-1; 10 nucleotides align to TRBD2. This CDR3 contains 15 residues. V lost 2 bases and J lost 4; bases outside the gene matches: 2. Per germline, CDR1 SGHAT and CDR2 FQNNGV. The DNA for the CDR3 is TGTGCCAGCAGCTTACTAGCGGGGGAGTACAATGAGCAGTTCTTC. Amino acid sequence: CASSLLAGEYNEQFF.

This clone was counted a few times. The CDR3 sequence: CASSMDRANGNTIYF. The DNA for the CDR3 is TGTGCCAGTAGTATGGACAGGGCGAACGGAAACACCATATATTTT. The chain recombines TRBV19 with TRBJ1-3; TRBD1 matches 8 bases. V lost 3 bases and J lost 4; bases outside the gene matches: 5. CDR1 is LNHDA, CDR2 SQIVND, per germline (reference sequence). The CDR3 has 15 residues.

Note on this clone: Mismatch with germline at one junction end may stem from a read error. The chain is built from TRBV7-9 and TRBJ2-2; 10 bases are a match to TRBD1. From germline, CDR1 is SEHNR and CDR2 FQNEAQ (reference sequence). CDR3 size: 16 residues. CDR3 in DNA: TGTTCCAGCAGCGCCGACAGGGGGCCATCCACCGGGGAGCTGTTTTTT. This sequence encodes CSSSADRGPSTGELFF.

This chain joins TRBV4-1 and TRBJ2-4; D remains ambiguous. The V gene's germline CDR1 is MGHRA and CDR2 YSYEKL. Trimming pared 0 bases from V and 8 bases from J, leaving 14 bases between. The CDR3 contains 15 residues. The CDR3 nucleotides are TGCGCCAGCAGCCAAGATCGAGACGACTGGGACATTCAGTACTTC. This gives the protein CASSQDRDDWDIQYF.

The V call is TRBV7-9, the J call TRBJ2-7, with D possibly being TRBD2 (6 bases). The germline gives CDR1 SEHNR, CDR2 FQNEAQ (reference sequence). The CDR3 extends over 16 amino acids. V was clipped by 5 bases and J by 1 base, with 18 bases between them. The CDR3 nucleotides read TGTGCCAGCAGCAAGGTGGGCGGGGTAGGATCCTACGAGCAGTACTTC. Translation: CASSKVGGVGSYEQYF.

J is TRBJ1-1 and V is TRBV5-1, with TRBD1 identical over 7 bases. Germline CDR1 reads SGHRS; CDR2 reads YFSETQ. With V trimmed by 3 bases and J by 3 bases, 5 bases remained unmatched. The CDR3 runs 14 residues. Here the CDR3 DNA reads TGCGCCAGCAGCTCGGGACAGAGTTACACTGAAGCTTTCTTT. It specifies CASSSGQSYTEAFF.

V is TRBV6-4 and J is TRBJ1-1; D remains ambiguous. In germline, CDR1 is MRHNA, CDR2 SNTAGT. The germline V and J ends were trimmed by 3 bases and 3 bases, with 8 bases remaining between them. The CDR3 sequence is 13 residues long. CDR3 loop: CASSEQRDTEAFF. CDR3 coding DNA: TGTGCCAGCAGTGAGCAGAGGGACACTGAAGCTTTCTTT.

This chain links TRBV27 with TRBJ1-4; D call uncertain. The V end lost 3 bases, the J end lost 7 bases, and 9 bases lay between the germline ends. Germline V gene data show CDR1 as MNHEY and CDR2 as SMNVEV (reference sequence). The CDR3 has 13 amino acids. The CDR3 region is CASSLRPGEKLFF. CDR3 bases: TGTGCCAGCAGTTTGCGCCCAGGTGAAAAACTGTTTTTT.

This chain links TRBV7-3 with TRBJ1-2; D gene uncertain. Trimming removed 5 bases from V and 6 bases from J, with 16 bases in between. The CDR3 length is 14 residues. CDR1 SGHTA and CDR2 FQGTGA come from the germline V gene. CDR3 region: CASSPGGVSDGYTF. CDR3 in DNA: TGTGCCAGCAGCCCCGGCGGTGTGTCCGATGGCTACACCTTC.

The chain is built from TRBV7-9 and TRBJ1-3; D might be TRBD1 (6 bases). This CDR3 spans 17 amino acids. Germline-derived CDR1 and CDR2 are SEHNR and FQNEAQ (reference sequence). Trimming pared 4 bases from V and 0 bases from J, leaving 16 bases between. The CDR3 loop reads CASSYFFGQSSGNTIYF. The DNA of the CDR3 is TGTGCCAGCAGCTACTTTTTTGGACAGTCCTCTGGAAACACCATATATTTT.

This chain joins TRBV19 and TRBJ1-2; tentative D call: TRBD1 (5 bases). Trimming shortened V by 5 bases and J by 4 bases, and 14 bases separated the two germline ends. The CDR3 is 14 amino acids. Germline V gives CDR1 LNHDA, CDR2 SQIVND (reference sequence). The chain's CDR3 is CASSQSGTGYGYTF. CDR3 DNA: TGTGCCAGTAGTCAATCCGGGACTGGCTATGGCTACACCTTC.

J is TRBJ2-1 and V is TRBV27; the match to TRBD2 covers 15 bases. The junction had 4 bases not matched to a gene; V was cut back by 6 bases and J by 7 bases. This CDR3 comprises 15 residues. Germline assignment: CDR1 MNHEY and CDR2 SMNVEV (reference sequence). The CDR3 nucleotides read TGTGCCAGCAGCCCTGGGACTAGCGGGGGGAATGAGCAGTTCTTC. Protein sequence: CASSPGTSGGNEQFF.

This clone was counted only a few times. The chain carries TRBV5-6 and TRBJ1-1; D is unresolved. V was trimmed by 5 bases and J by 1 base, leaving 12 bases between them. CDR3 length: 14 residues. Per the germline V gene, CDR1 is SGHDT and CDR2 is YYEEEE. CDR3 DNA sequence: TGTGCCAGCAGTTCAGGACTCAGGAACACTGAAGCTTTCTTT. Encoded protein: CASSSGLRNTEAFF.

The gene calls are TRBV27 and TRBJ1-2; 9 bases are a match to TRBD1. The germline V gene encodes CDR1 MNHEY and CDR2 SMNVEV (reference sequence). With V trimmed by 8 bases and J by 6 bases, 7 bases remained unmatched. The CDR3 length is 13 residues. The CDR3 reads CASAQQGANGYTF. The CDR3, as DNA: TGTGCCAGCGCCCAACAGGGGGCGAATGGCTACACCTTC.

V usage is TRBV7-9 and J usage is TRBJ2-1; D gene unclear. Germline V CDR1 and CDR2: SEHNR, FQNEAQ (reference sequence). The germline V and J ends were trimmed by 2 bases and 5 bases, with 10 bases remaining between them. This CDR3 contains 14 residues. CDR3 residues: CASSLSRGHNEQFF. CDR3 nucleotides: TGTGCCAGCAGCTTATCGCGAGGCCACAATGAGCAGTTCTTC.

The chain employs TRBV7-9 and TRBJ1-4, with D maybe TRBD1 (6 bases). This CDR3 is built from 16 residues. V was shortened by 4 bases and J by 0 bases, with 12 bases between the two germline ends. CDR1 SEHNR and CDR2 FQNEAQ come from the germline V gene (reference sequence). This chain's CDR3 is CASSYGQLSTNEKLFF. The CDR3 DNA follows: TGTGCCAGCAGCTATGGACAGTTATCAACTAATGAAAAACTGTTTTTT.

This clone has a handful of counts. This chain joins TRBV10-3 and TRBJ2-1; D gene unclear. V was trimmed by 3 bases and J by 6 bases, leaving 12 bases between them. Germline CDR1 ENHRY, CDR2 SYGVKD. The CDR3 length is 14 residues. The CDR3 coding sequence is TGTGCCATCAGTGATAGTGAGGTGCGCAATGAGCAGTTCTTC. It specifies CAISDSEVRNEQFF.

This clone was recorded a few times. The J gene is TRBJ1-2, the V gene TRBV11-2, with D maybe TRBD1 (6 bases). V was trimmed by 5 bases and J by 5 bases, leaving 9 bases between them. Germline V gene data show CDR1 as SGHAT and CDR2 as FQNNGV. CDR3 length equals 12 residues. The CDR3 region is CASSAQGYGYTF. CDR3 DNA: TGTGCCAGCAGCGCACAGGGTTATGGCTACACCTTC.

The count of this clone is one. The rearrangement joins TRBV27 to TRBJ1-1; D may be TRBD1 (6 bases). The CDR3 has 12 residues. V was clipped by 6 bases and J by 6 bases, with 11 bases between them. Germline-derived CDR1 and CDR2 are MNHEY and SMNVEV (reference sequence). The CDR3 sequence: CASSNRVAEAFF. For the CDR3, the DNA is TGTGCCAGCAGCAACAGGGTCGCTGAAGCTTTCTTT.

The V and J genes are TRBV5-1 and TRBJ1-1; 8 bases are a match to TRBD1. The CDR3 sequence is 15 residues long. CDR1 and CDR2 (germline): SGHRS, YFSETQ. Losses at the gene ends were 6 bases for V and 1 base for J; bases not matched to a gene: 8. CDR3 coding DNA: TGCGCCAGCACGATTCAGGGGGCTGGGAACACTGAAGCTTTCTTT. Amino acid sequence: CASTIQGAGNTEAFF.

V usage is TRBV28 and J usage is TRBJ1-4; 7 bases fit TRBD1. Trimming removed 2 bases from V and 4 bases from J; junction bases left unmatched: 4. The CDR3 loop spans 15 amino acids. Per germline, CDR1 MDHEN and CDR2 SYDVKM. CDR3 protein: CASSLQAGGNEKLFF. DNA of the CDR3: TGTGCCAGCAGTTTACAGGCAGGGGGTAATGAAAAACTGTTTTTT. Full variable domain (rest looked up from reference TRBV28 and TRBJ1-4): DVKVTQSSRYLVKRTGEKVFLECVQDMDHENMFWYRQDPGLGLRLIYFSYDVKMKEKGDIPEGYSVSREKKERFSLILESASTNQTSMYLCASSLQAGGNEKLFFGSGTQLSVL.

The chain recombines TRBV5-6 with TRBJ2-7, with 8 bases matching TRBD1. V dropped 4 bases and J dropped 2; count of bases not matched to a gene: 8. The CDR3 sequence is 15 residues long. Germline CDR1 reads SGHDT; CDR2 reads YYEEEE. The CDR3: CASSAAGTGAYEQYF. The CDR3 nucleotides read TGTGCCAGCAGCGCCGCCGGGACAGGAGCCTACGAGCAGTACTTC.

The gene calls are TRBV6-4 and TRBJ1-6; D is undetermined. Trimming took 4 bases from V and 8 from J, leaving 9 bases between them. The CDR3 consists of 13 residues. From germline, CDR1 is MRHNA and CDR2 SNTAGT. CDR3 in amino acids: CASSADAHSPLHF. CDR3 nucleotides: TGTGCCAGCAGTGCAGATGCCCATTCACCCCTCCACTTT.

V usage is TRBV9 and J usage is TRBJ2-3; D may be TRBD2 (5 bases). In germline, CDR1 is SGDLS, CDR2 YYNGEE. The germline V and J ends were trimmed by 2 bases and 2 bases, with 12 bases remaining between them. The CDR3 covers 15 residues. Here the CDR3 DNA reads TGTGCCAGCAGCGTTGTGACGGGGATCACAGATACGCAGTATTTT. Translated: CASSVVTGITDTQYF.

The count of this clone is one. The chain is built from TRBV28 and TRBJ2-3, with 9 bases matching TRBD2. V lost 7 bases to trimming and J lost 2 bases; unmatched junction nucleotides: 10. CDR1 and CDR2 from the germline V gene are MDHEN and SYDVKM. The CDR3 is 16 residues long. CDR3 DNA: TGTGCCAGCACTTTTCCGGGACTAGCCTCCACAGATACGCAGTATTTT. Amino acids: CASTFPGLASTDTQYF.